This T cell receptor (beta chain) appears in the sequencing data of a study of blood T cell repertoires in COVID-19. Study-level background: Acute-phase and convalescent COVID-19 samples originated in the United States, Italy and Spain. PBMCs, B-cell-depleted T cells, or T cells were the source of the cDNA or gDNA that made up the material.

Per the study methods: Amplifying reference gene primers gave estimates of nucleated cell counts. Using immunoSEQ multiplex PCR, the repertoire was profiled, and TCRdb retains in-frame clones only, with some absent. V and J calls and clone size come straight from that table; D and trimming were deduced from the DNA. The data show 240,000 or so clones, with over 65% seen just once and 3.3% held by the top ten. CDR3 size: 13 residues. Trimming took off 5 bases at V and 7 bases at J, with 14 bases between the two ends. From germline, CDR1 is MNHEY and CDR2 SVGEGT. The V call is TRBV6-2 or TRBV6-3, the J call TRBJ1-2, with D tentatively TRBD1 (5 bases). The sequenced material came from peripheral blood. The receptor was isolated from an elderly woman with acute or convalescent COVID-19. In DNA, the CDR3 is TGTGCCAGCAGTGGTCAGGGCTTCGGTGGCTACACCTTC. Translated: CASSGQGFGGYTF.